This T cell receptor beta chain was sequenced during a study of cytomegalovirus exposure and HLA in healthy donors. General study points: As a later analysis showed, several of the most significant clusters appeared to be linked to common viral pathogens. Most TCR sequences were uncommon, yet certain public TCRs appeared in many donors. When a later analysis compared HLA-associated TCR beta chains with equally common others, the HLA-associated chains turned out to be more clonally expanded and to have lower generation probabilities.

The PCR employed 60 Vbeta primers together with 13 Jbeta primers. Some clones are missing from TCRdb's copy, which holds only in-frame ones; the method was immunoSEQ multiplex PCR. The sample records some 190,000 clones, around 88% being singletons. In its sample, this clone was seen a few times. Its antigen is unidentified. The CDR3 length is 13 residues. The trim removed 4 bases at V and 2 bases at J, leaving 1 base unmatched. In germline, CDR1 is KGHSH, CDR2 LQKENI. The sample consisted of PBMCs. The V gene is TRBV18, the J gene TRBJ1-2, with TRBD1 identical over 7 bases. The clonotype originates from a man aged 35 to 55 in good health and CMV-seropositive. CDR3 amino acids: CASSQGANYGYTF. The CDR3 DNA follows: TGTGCCAGCTCACAGGGGGCGAACTATGGCTACACCTTC. The complete variable domain, with remaining parts taken from reference TRBV18 and TRBJ1-2, reads NAGVMQNPRHLVRRRGQEARLRCSPMKGHSHVYWYRQLPEEGLKFMVYLQKENIIDESGMPKERFSAEFPKEGPSILRIQQVVRGDSAAYFCASSQGANYGYTFGSGTRLTVV.